This T cell receptor (beta chain) derives from a study of regulatory T cells in long-lasting Graves disease. Study results and limitations: Persistent patients shared 2,500 to 3,000 public clonotypes among themselves. Newly diagnosed patients shared fewer, at roughly 900.

Time point defined: persistent/refractory GD, antithyroid drugs over 5 years with positive TRAb. RNA isolated from PBMCs was used to make the TCR library. Building the TCR beta libraries relied on iRepertoire HTBI primers, and CDR3 regions underwent Arm-PCR. Original analysis: Across samples, more than 55 TRBV and 13 to 15 TRBJ segments were found. Each CDR3 protein gets one entry after TCRdb re-called the multiplex PCR reads with MiXCR. Clone size and V and J calls follow TCRdb, not the original study. The sample shows about 470,000 distinct CDR3 sequences, about a fifth of them seen only once. This clonotype was seen many times. What it binds is not known. Material: peripheral blood mononuclear cells (PBMCs), obtained when the disease was refractory, from a patient treated with antithyroid drugs. This TCR was sampled from a female donor with Graves disease.

The CDR3 DNA reads TGTGCTAGTGGTTATGGGGGGAATCTGGGCACTGAAGCTTTCTTT. This translates into CASGYGGNLGTEAFF. The chain employs TRBV12-5 and TRBJ1-1; perhaps TRBD1 as D (5 bases). V shed 4 bases and J shed 4 bases, with 16 bases lying between them. The V gene's germline CDR1 is LGHNT and CDR2 FRNRAP. The CDR3 totals 15 residues.